This T cell receptor (beta chain) was retrieved from a study of T cell repertoires and HLA-DP antigens. The overall study: CD4+ T cells were cocultured with HeLa cells expressing HLA-DP.

For this clone: The antigen is not known.

This CDR3 has 13 amino acids. The germline V gene encodes CDR1 SEHNR and CDR2 FQNEAQ (reference sequence). Between the trimmed V and J ends, which lost 1 base and 3 bases, there was a span of 5 bases. The protocol was immunoSEQ multiplex PCR, while the TCRdb copy is restricted to in-frame clones and leaves out a portion. In the table there are over 100,000 clones, 80% to 95% of which are singletons. The sequence was collected from a woman aged 18-35 years in good health and CMV-seronegative. The rearrangement joins TRBV7-9 to TRBJ2-3; D unclear. Sample: CD4+ T cells from PBMCs. CDR3 coding DNA: TGTGCCAGCAGCTTAGATGGAACAGATACGCAGTATTTT. Its translation: CASSLDGTDTQYF.